These 9 T cell receptor beta chains were all obtained from the same sample, sequenced in a study of shared clonotypes between healthy human individuals. Using immunoSEQ multiplex PCR, the repertoire was profiled, and TCRdb retains in-frame clones only, with some absent. In the table there are some 1,600,000 clones, 95% to 99% of which are singletons. Sequences were obtained from naive CD4+ T cells sorted from blood. Subset in this sample: CD45RA+ positively selected. All receptors derive from a man under 40 in good health.

V and J are TRBV14 and TRBJ2-1, with no clear D. Trimming took 0 bases from V and 5 from J, leaving 5 bases between them. Germline V gene sequence: CDR1 SGHDN, CDR2 FVKESK. The CDR3 has 13 amino acids. The CDR3 coding sequence is TGTGCCAGCAGCCAAGAGCAGGACAATGAGCAGTTCTTC. As protein: CASSQEQDNEQFF. The full variable domain, completed using reference TRBV14 and TRBJ2-1, is EAGVTQFPSHSVIEKGQTVTLRCDPISGHDNLYWYRRVMGKEIKFLLHFVKESKQDESGMPNNRFLAERTGGTYSTLKVQPAELEDSGVYFCASSQEQDNEQFFGPGTRLTVL.

The CDR3 region has the DNA TGTGCCAGCAGTCTCCCAGTGGGCTACGAGCAGTACTTC. Residues: CASSLPVGYEQYF. V and J are TRBV5-6 and TRBJ2-7, with no clear D. Per germline, CDR1 SGHDT and CDR2 YYEEEE. The CDR3 has 13 residues. Trimming pared 5 bases from V and 3 bases from J, leaving 12 bases between.

The rearrangement links TRBV5-4 to TRBJ2-3; D is uncertain. Germline values: CDR1 SGHNT, CDR2 YYREEE (reference sequence). CDR3 length: 15 residues. Trimming removed 0 bases from V and 0 bases from J, with 8 bases in between. The DNA for the CDR3 is TGTGCCAGCAGCTTGGCGACCGAAAGCACAGATACGCAGTATTTT. Translating gives CASSLATESTDTQYF.

V is TRBV5-1 and J is TRBJ2-1; 9 bases map to TRBD1. Trimming removed 2 bases from V and 7 bases from J; junction bases left unmatched: 7. CDR1 and CDR2 (germline): SGHRS, YFSETQ. The length of the CDR3 is 15 residues. This chain's CDR3 is CASSFRDRDKNEQFF. The DNA for the CDR3 is TGCGCCAGCAGCTTCCGGGACAGGGATAAGAATGAGCAGTTCTTC.

The chain combines TRBV27 with TRBJ1-5, with D perhaps matching TRBD1 (6 bases). Germline CDR1 and CDR2: MNHEY and SMNVEV (reference sequence). The CDR3 is 14 residues long. Trimming pared 8 bases from V and 0 bases from J, leaving 11 bases between. The CDR3 region is CASGNRDSNQPQHF. The CDR3 coding sequence is TGTGCCAGCGGAAACAGGGATAGCAATCAGCCCCAGCATTTT.

Points on this clone: Additional DNA sequences in this sample encode the identical CDR3. The rearrangement joins TRBV28 to TRBJ2-7, with no clear D. V lost 6 bases, J lost 3 bases, and 6 bases lay in between. Per the germline V gene, CDR1 is MDHEN and CDR2 is SYDVKM. This CDR3 spans 11 amino acids. CDR3 residues: CASRTNYEQYF. As DNA, the CDR3 is TGTGCCAGCAGGACGAACTACGAGCAGTACTTC.

The rearrangement uses TRBV18 and TRBJ2-1, with D perhaps matching TRBD2 (6 bases). CDR3 size: 14 residues. CDR1 and CDR2 from the germline V gene are KGHSH and LQKENI. V was clipped by 3 bases and J by 8 bases, with 14 bases between them. The CDR3, as DNA: TGTGCCAGCTCACCTCTCACTAGCACCGATGAGCAGTTCTTC. Translating gives CASSPLTSTDEQFF.

V and J are TRBV18 and TRBJ1-5; TRBD1 aligns across 7 bases. This CDR3 has 16 amino acids. From germline, CDR1 is KGHSH and CDR2 LQKENI. V lost 3 bases and J lost 4; bases outside the gene matches: 9. CDR3 loop: CASSPDSPQGNQPQHF. CDR3 in DNA: TGTGCCAGCTCACCGGATTCTCCACAGGGGAATCAGCCCCAGCATTTT.

This sequence joins TRBV6-4 and TRBJ1-1, with D perhaps TRBD1 (5 bases). V gave up 4 bases and J gave up 1 base, with 7 bases separating them. CDR3 size: 13 residues. CDR1 and CDR2 (germline): MRHNA, SNTAGT. CDR3 nucleotides: TGTGCCAGCAGTGTTGGGACGAACACTGAAGCTTTCTTT. Protein: CASSVGTNTEAFF.